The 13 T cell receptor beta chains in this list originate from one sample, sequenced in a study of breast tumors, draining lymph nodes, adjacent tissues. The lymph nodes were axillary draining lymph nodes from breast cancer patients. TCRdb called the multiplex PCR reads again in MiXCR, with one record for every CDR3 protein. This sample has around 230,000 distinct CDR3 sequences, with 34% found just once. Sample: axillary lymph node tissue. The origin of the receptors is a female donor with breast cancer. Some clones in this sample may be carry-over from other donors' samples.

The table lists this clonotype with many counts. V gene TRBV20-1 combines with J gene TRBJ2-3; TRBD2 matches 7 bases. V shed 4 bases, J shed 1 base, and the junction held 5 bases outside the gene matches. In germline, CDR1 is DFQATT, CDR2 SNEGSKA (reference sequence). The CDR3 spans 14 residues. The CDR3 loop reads CSAIGGVRTDTQYF. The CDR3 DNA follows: TGCAGTGCTATTGGGGGGGTTCGCACAGATACGCAGTATTTT.

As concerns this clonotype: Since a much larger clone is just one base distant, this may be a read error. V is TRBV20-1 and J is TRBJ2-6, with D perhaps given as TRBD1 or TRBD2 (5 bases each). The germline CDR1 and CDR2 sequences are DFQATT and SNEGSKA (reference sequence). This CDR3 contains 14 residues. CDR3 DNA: TGCAGTGCTAGGGCTAGCTCCGGGGCCACCGTCCTGGCTTTC. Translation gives CSARASSGATVLAF.

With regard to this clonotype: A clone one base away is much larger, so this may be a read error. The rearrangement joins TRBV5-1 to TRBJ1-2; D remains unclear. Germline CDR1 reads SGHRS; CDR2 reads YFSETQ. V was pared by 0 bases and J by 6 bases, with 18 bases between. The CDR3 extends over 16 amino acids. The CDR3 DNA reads TGCGCCAGCAGCTTGGGATTAGCTGCCTTCCGGGATGGCTACACCTTC. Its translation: CASSLGLAAFRDGYTF.

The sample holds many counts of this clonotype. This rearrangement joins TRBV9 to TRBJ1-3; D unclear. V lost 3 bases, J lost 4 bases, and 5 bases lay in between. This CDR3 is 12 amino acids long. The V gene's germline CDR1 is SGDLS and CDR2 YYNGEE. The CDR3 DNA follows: TGTGCCAGCAGCGCCCTCGGAAACACCATATATTTT. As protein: CASSALGNTIYF.

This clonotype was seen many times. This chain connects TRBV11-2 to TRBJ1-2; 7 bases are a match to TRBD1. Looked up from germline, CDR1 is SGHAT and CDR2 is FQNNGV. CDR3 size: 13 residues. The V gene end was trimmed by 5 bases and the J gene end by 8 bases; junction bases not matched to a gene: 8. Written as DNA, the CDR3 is TGTGCCAGCAGCAAGGGGGCCTGGGGAGGCTACACCTTC. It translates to CASSKGAWGGYTF.

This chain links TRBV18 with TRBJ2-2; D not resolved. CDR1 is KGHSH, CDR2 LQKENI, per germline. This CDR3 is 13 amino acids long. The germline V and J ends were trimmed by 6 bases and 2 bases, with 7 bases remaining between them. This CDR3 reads CASSERNTGELFF. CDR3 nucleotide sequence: TGTGCCAGCTCTGAGAGAAACACCGGGGAGCTGTTTTTT.

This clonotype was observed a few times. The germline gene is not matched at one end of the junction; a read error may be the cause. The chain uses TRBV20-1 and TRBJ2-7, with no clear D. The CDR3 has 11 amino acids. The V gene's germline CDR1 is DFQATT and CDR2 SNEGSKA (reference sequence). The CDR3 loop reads CSASSGHEQSF. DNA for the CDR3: TGCAGTGCTAGTTCCGGTCACGAGCAGTCCTTC.

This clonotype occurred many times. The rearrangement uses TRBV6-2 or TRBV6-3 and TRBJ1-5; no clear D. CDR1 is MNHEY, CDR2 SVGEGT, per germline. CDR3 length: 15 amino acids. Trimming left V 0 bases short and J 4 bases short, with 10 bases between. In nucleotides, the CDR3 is TGTGCCAGCAGTTACTCGAGCGAAGGGAATCAGCCCCAGCATTTT. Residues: CASSYSSEGNQPQHF.

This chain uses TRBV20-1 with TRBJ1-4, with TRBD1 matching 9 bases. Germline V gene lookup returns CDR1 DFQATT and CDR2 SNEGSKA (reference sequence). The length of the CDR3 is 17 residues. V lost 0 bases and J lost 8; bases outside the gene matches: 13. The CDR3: CSARDRGTGNTGEKLFF. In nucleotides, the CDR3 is TGCAGTGCTAGAGATCGGGGGACAGGGAACACCGGGGAAAAACTGTTTTTT.

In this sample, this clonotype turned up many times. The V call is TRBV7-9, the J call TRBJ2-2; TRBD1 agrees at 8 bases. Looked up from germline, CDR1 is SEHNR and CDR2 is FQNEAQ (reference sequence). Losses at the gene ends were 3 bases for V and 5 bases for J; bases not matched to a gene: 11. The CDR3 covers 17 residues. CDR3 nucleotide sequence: TGTGCCAGCAGCTTCGACAGGGGCCCTCGTGGGACCGGGGAGCTGTTTTTT. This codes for CASSFDRGPRGTGELFF.

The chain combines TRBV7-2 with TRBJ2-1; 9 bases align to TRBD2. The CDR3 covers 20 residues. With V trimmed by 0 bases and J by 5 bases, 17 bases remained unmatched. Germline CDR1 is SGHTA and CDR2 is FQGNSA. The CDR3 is CASSLAGGRRIAGVNNEQFF. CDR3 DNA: TGTGCCAGCAGCTTAGCTGGCGGGCGGAGGATAGCGGGAGTGAACAATGAGCAGTTCTTC.

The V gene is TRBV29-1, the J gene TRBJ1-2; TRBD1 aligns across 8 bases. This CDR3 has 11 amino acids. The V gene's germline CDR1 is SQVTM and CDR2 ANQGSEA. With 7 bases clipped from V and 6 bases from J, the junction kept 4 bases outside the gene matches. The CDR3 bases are TGCAGCGCAAGGACAGGGAATGGCTACACCTTC. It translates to CSARTGNGYTF. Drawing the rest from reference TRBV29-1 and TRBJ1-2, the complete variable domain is SAVISQKPSRDICQRGTSLTIQCQVDSQVTMMFWYRQQPGQSLTLIATANQGSEATYESGFVIDKFPISRPNLTFSTLTVSNMSPEDSSIYLCSARTGNGYTFGSGTRLTVV.

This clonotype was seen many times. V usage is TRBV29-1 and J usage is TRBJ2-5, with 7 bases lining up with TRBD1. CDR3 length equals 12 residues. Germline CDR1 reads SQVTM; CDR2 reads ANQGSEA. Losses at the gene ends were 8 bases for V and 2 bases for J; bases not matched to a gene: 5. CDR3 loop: CSLGQTQETQYF. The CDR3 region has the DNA TGCAGCTTGGGACAGACTCAAGAGACCCAGTACTTC.